One and the same sample provided the 4 T cell receptor beta chains below, sequenced in a study of identical twins. From the 5' RACE reads, TCRdb called clonotypes with MiXCR, one entry per CDR3 protein. The table lists 1.5 million to 2 million distinct CDR3 sequences, about 32% of them singletons. Specimen: cord blood. Receptors originate from a newborn girl in good health.

V usage is TRBV12-3 or TRBV12-4 and J usage is TRBJ2-1; D tentatively fits TRBD1 or TRBD2 (5 bases each). The V and J ends lost 5 bases and 12 bases respectively, with 14 bases between them. This CDR3 is 12 amino acids long. This CDR3 is CASSIGTAAQFF. As DNA, the CDR3 is TGTGCCAGCAGTATAGGGACCGCGGCGCAGTTCTTC.

The chain is built from TRBV12-3 or TRBV12-4 and TRBJ2-4; D gene ambiguous. Near its end, the DNA agrees better with TRBJ2-7, so the J call may be wrong. The length of the CDR3 is 14 residues. In DNA form, the CDR3 reads TGTGCCAGCAGTTTAGGGGCGGAAACCTACGAGCAGTACTTC. This gives the protein CASSLGAETYEQYF.

The chain links TRBV2 to TRBJ2-7; D perhaps matches TRBD2 (6 bases). The J call is in doubt because the DNA end fits TRBJ2-5 better. This CDR3 comprises 14 residues. In germline, CDR1 is SNHLY, CDR2 FYNNEI. CDR3 in DNA: TGTGCCAGCAGTGTCGGCGGGACTGGCGAGACCCAGTACTTC. Protein product: CASSVGGTGETQYF.

The chain carries TRBV25-1 and TRBJ1-2; no clear D. The V and J ends lost 0 bases and 8 bases respectively, with 7 bases between them. Germline loops: CDR1 MGHDK, CDR2 SYGVNS. CDR3 length: 12 amino acids. The CDR3 sequence: CASSEYGEGYTF. DNA of the CDR3: TGTGCCAGCAGTGAATATGGGGAGGGCTACACCTTC.